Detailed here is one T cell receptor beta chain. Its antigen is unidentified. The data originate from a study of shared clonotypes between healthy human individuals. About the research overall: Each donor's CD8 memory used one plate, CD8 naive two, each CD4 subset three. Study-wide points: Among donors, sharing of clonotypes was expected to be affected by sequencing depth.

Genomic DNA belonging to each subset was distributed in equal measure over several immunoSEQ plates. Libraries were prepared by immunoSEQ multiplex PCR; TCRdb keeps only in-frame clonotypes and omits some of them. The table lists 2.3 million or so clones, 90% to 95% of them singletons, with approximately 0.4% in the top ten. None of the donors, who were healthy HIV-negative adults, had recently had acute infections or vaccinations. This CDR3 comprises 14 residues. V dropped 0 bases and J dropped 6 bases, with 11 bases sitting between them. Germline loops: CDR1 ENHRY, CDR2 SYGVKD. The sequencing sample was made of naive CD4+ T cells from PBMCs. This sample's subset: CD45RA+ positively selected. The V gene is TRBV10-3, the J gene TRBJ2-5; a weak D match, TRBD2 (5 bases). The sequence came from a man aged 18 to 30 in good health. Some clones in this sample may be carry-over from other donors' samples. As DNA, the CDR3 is TGTGCCATCAGTGAGTCTATCAGGAGGCAGACCCAGTACTTC. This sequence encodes CAISESIRRQTQYF.